A single sample is the source of the 28 T cell receptor beta chains below, sequenced in a study of T cell repertoires in cytomegalovirus infection. TCRdb processed the reads anew with MiXCR; each CDR3 protein has one entry. The sample contains about 490,000 distinct CDR3 sequences, about 25% of which appear only once. The sample comprised PBMCs. Receptors originate from a human donor in good health (CMV status not recorded). Some clones in this sample may be carry-over from other donors' samples.

The rearrangement joins TRBV7-2 to TRBJ2-7, with TRBD1 as a possible D gene (5 bases). V was cut by 5 bases and J by 6 bases, with 20 bases left in between. This CDR3 is 15 amino acids long. In germline, CDR1 is SGHTA, CDR2 FQGNSA. The CDR3 region is CASSPTGQIRPEQYF. The CDR3 DNA sequence: TGTGCCAGCAGCCCCACTGGACAAATCCGCCCCGAGCAGTACTTC. Supplemented by reference TRBV7-2 and TRBJ2-7, the full variable domain reads GAGVSQSPSNKVTEKGKDVELRCDPISGHTALYWYRQSLGQGLEFLIYFQGNSAPDKSGLPSDRFSAERTGGSVSTLTIQRTQQEDSAVYLCASSPTGQIRPEQYFGPGTRLTVT.

This clonotype was observed a handful of times. V is TRBV7-2 and J is TRBJ1-6; maybe TRBD1 (5 bases). CDR3 length equals 16 residues. V lost 5 bases and J 7 bases, leaving 18 bases between the germline ends. The germline CDR1 and CDR2 sequences are SGHTA and FQGNSA. CDR3 residues: CASSLDMTARNSPLHF. CDR3 coding DNA: TGTGCCAGCAGCCTAGATATGACAGCGCGGAATTCACCCCTCCACTTT.

This clonotype was found many times. The chain recombines TRBV7-2 with TRBJ2-1, with 9 positions matching TRBD2. Germline CDR1 reads SGHTA; CDR2 reads FQGNSA. This CDR3 has 13 amino acids. V lost 6 bases to trimming and J lost 3 bases; unmatched junction nucleotides: 0. CDR3 coding DNA: TGTGCCAGCAGACTAGCGGGCTACAATGAGCAGTTCTTC. Its protein is CASRLAGYNEQFF.

For this clonotype: A read error is possible here, since a much larger clone lies one base away. The rearrangement links TRBV7-2 to TRBJ1-1, with a tentative D call TRBD1 (5 bases). CDR3 length: 14 amino acids. V was clipped by 1 base and J by 4 bases, with 10 bases between them. Germline V gene sequence: CDR1 SGHTA, CDR2 FQGNSA. The CDR3 reads CASSLVGGVTEAFF. For the CDR3, the DNA is TGTGCCAGCAGCTTAGTGGGGGGGGTCACTGAAGCTTTCTTT.

The chain uses TRBV4-2 and TRBJ1-1; 7 nucleotides align to TRBD1. This CDR3 is 16 amino acids long. CDR1 is LGHNA, CDR2 YNFKEQ, per germline. J gave up 0 bases and V 2 bases, and 6 bases lay outside the gene matches. The chain's CDR3 is CASSQQGTAMNTEAFF. The CDR3 nucleotides are TGTGCCAGCAGCCAACAAGGGACAGCCATGAACACTGAAGCTTTCTTT.

This chain uses TRBV19 with TRBJ1-2; 9 bases align to TRBD1. The CDR3 contains 14 residues. Unmatched junction bases numbered 4, after V lost 0 bases and J lost 8 bases. Germline CDR1 reads LNHDA; CDR2 reads SQIVND (reference sequence). This CDR3 is CASSIEQGASGYTF. The CDR3 DNA sequence: TGTGCCAGTAGTATAGAACAGGGGGCGAGCGGCTACACCTTC.

The chain uses TRBV24-1 and TRBJ2-3; 8 nucleotides match TRBD2. In germline, CDR1 is KGHDR, CDR2 SFDVKD. The CDR3 is 16 residues long. The V gene end was trimmed by 5 bases and the J gene end by 6 bases; junction bases not matched to a gene: 12. The CDR3 spells CATSANGAGATDTQYF. CDR3 sequence (DNA): TGTGCCACCAGTGCCAACGGAGCGGGAGCCACGGATACGCAGTATTTT.

This chain links TRBV6-2 or TRBV6-3 with TRBJ2-1; D remains unclear. There are 13 residues in the CDR3. Germline loops: CDR1 MNHEY, CDR2 SVGEGT. V lost 3 bases to trimming and J lost 8 bases, with 11 bases between them. The CDR3, as DNA: TGTGCCAGCAGTTATTCCCCTCGTCATGAGCAGTTCTTC. Translating gives CASSYSPRHEQFF.

The V and J genes are TRBV11-1 and TRBJ2-1; 7 nucleotides line up with TRBD2. J gave up 3 bases and V 4 bases, and 9 bases lay outside the gene matches. The CDR3 is 16 residues long. In germline, CDR1 is SGHAT, CDR2 FQDESV (reference sequence). The CDR3 loop reads CASSWAREVDYNEQFF. The CDR3 coding sequence is TGTGCCAGCAGCTGGGCCCGGGAGGTTGACTACAATGAGCAGTTCTTC.

A word on this clonotype: The conserved final phenylalanine or tryptophan is absent from the CDR3, which likely points to a read error. Because the CDR3's place on the DNA is in doubt, the DNA is left out and the CDR3 is given as listed by TCRdb. This rearrangement joins TRBV7-2 to TRBJ1-1. A total of 12 residues make up the CDR3, ends included. Germline V gene sequence: CDR1 SGHTA, CDR2 FQGNSA. The CDR3 here is CASSQDWDETFI.

The genes are TRBV11-2 and TRBJ2-1; D may correspond to TRBD1 or TRBD2 (5 bases each). The germline CDR1 and CDR2 sequences are SGHAT and FQNNGV. V lost 6 bases, J lost 4 bases, and 13 bases lay in between. The CDR3 contains 14 residues. CDR3 in DNA: TGTGCCAGCAGGGACCGGGACCGTTACAATGAGCAGTTCTTC. Amino acid sequence: CASRDRDRYNEQFF.

V usage is TRBV20-1 and J usage is TRBJ2-3; the match to TRBD1 covers 7 bases. The CDR3 sequence is 13 residues long. The germline V gene encodes CDR1 DFQATT and CDR2 SNEGSKA (reference sequence). V shed 5 bases and J 4 bases; nucleotides not matched to a gene: 6. The CDR3 sequence is CSAVTGRPDTQYF. DNA of the CDR3: TGCAGTGCTGTGACAGGGCGACCAGATACGCAGTATTTT.

This clonotype was seen only a few times. This chain links TRBV7-2 with TRBJ2-3; 8 nucleotides agree with TRBD2. This CDR3 contains 14 residues. CDR1 and CDR2 from the germline V gene are SGHTA and FQGNSA. V was clipped by 5 bases and J by 6 bases; unmatched bases: 7. The chain's CDR3 is CASSPGTRDDTQYF. CDR3 coding DNA: TGTGCCAGCAGCCCCGGGACTAGAGATGATACGCAGTATTTT.

This clonotype has more than one count but fewer than ten. This chain uses TRBV7-8 with TRBJ2-1; 9 bases are a match to TRBD2. This CDR3 spans 17 amino acids. Trimming at V came to 0 bases and at J to 6 bases, leaving 9 bases not matched to a gene. Per germline, CDR1 SGHVS and CDR2 FQNEAQ. For the CDR3, the DNA is TGTGCCAGCAGCTTAGCAATCGCGGGAGGGCCTTTCAATGAGCAGTTCTTC. This codes for CASSLAIAGGPFNEQFF.

The chain carries TRBV6-2 or TRBV6-3 and TRBJ2-2, with TRBD2 matching over 8 bases. The CDR3 is 15 residues long. CDR1 is MNHEY, CDR2 SVGEGT, per germline. The ends lost 6 bases at V and 0 bases at J; junction bases unmatched: 3. CDR3 DNA: TGTGCCAGCAGGACGGGACTAGCGAACACCGGGGAGCTGTTTTTT. Its protein is CASRTGLANTGELFF.

This clonotype was seen a few times. The V gene is TRBV12-3 or TRBV12-4, the J gene TRBJ1-6, with D perhaps matching TRBD1 (5 bases). This CDR3 contains 13 residues. Trimming cost V 3 bases and J 9 bases, with 9 bases left between them. The CDR3: CASSLLGVSPLHF. The CDR3 DNA reads as TGTGCCAGCAGTTTGTTAGGGGTTTCACCCCTCCACTTT.

This clonotype was detected a few times. The rearrangement links TRBV5-4 to TRBJ1-4; 7 nucleotides agree with TRBD1. The V gene end was trimmed by 4 bases and the J gene end by 8 bases; junction bases not matched to a gene: 8. This CDR3 contains 14 residues. Germline CDR1 SGHNT, CDR2 YYREEE (reference sequence). CDR3 in DNA: TGTGCCAGCAGCGACAGGGAAGAAAGAGAAAAACTGTTTTTT. This sequence encodes CASSDREEREKLFF.

In this sample, this clonotype turned up a few times. The V gene is TRBV7-8, the J gene TRBJ2-5; 7 bases agree with TRBD2. Germline CDR1 SGHVS, CDR2 FQNEAQ. V lost 6 bases and J lost 3; bases outside the gene matches: 4. This CDR3 is 13 amino acids long. The CDR3, as DNA: TGTGCCAGCAGTAGCGGGCCTAAAGAGACCCAGTACTTC. The encoded protein is CASSSGPKETQYF.

The CDR3 bases are TGTGCCAGCAGCTTAGATTGGGGGCGCGGGGAGCTGTTTTTT. Translating gives CASSLDWGRGELFF. The chain links TRBV7-2 to TRBJ2-2; D may be TRBD1 (6 bases). Per the germline V gene, CDR1 is SGHTA and CDR2 is FQGNSA. The CDR3 consists of 14 residues. V was pared by 1 base and J by 7 bases, with 10 bases between.

This chain connects TRBV3-1 to TRBJ2-3; 7 positions agree with TRBD2. After removal of 1 base from V and 6 bases from J, the junction contained 10 bases not matched to a gene. This CDR3 comprises 16 residues. Germline V lookup: CDR1 LGHDT, CDR2 YNNKEL (reference sequence). The CDR3 region has the DNA TGTGCCAGCAGCCAAGTAACAGCGGGGCGCCATGATACGCAGTATTTT. Protein sequence: CASSQVTAGRHDTQYF.

The sample holds a few counts of this clonotype. The chain is built from TRBV28 and TRBJ2-1, with TRBD2 as a possible D gene (5 bases). Trimming took off 6 bases at V and 2 bases at J, with 20 bases between the two ends. CDR1 is MDHEN, CDR2 SYDVKM, per germline. This CDR3 has 17 amino acids. In DNA, the CDR3 is TGTGCCAGCAGAAAAGCCAACGGGCGGGCCACCTACAATGAGCAGTTCTTC. Translation gives CASRKANGRATYNEQFF.

This clonotype was picked up a small number of times. The chain recombines TRBV12-3 or TRBV12-4 with TRBJ1-1; possible D gene TRBD1, 5 bases. This CDR3 contains 13 residues. V was trimmed by 10 bases and J by 4 bases, leaving 16 bases between them. CDR3 amino acids: CATRGEGGTEAFF. DNA for the CDR3: TGTGCCACCAGAGGGGAGGGTGGCACTGAAGCTTTCTTT.

This clonotype occurred many times. This rearrangement joins TRBV7-6 to TRBJ1-1, with D hard to call. The CDR3 contains 13 residues. CDR1 is SGHVS, CDR2 FNYEAQ, per germline. V was pared by 2 bases and J by 3 bases, with 7 bases between. The CDR3 reads CASSLRRDTEAFF. CDR3 DNA sequence: TGTGCCAGCAGCTTACGGAGGGACACTGAAGCTTTCTTT.

This clonotype was counted between two and nine times. The chain links TRBV7-9 to TRBJ2-1, with 7 bases identical to TRBD2. Germline-derived CDR1 and CDR2 are SEHNR and FQNEAQ (reference sequence). J gave up 9 bases and V 3 bases, and 20 bases lay outside the gene matches. The CDR3 has 18 amino acids. In DNA form, the CDR3 reads TGTGCCAGCAGCTTTTCTCTTGGGGCCTGGCGGGAGTCTCTTGAGCAGTTCTTC. Translated, it gives CASSFSLGAWRESLEQFF.

This clonotype was counted a few times. V and J are TRBV7-2 and TRBJ2-3; D is ambiguous. The V gene lost 3 bases and the J gene lost 4 bases, with 11 bases spanning the gap. The CDR3 has 14 residues. CDR1 and CDR2 from the germline V gene are SGHTA and FQGNSA. CDR3 in amino acids: CASSFQGWSDTQYF. The CDR3 nucleotides read TGTGCCAGCAGCTTCCAAGGGTGGTCAGATACGCAGTATTTT.

The chain is built from TRBV5-5 and TRBJ1-6; D remains unclear. Germline V gives CDR1 SGHKS, CDR2 YYEKEE (reference sequence). This CDR3 contains 13 residues. The V end was cut by 3 bases, the J end by 7 bases, with 8 bases between. As DNA, the CDR3 is TGTGCCAGCAGCTCGCAGGAAAATTCACCCCTCCACTTT. Translating it yields CASSSQENSPLHF. Complete variable domain (other parts from reference TRBV5-5 and TRBJ1-6): DAGVTQSPTHLIKTRGQQVTLRCSPISGHKSVSWYQQVLGQGPQFIFQYYEKEERGRGNFPDRFSARQFPNYSSELNVNALLLGDSALYLCASSSQENSPLHFGNGTRLTVT.

The chain employs TRBV19 and TRBJ2-5; 7 nucleotides agree with TRBD1. The CDR3 sequence is 14 residues long. The germline V gene has CDR1 LNHDA and CDR2 SQIVND (reference sequence). Trimming took 6 bases from V and 4 from J; bases not matched to a gene: 8. The CDR3 DNA sequence: TGTGCCAGTAGCGACTTGACAGGGATAGAGACCCAGTACTTC. Translated: CASSDLTGIETQYF.

The chain couples TRBV11-3 to TRBJ2-1; D not certain. The CDR3 has 14 amino acids. The ends were cut back, 2 bases at V and 2 bases at J, with 7 bases in the middle. Germline CDR1 reads SGHNT; CDR2 reads YENEEA. As DNA, the CDR3 is TGTGCCAGCAGCTTATCGGCGGCCTACAATGAGCAGTTCTTC. Protein product: CASSLSAAYNEQFF. Based on the CDR3 plus reference TRBV11-3 and TRBJ2-1, the full variable domain is EAGVVQSPRYKIIEKKQPVAFWCNPISGHNTLYWYLQNLGQGPELLIRYENEEAVDDSQLPKDRFSAERLKGVDSTLKIQPAELGDSAVYLCASSLSAAYNEQFFGPGTRLTVL.